The entry below describes one TCR beta chain. The antigen remains undetermined. The data stem from a study of cytomegalovirus exposure and HLA in healthy donors. Regarding the study as a whole: There were under 200 TCR beta chains listed as cytomegalovirus-associated.

This CDR3 contains 14 residues. V was shortened by 4 bases and J by 4 bases, with 12 bases between the two germline ends. Germline-derived CDR1 and CDR2 are LNHNV and YYDKDF (reference sequence). The primer mix had 60 Vbeta and 13 Jbeta primers. Authors' data handling: Unique TCR beta chains numbered approximately 80 million in a later analysis, with roughly 10 million shared. Clones were sequenced by immunoSEQ multiplex PCR, and TCRdb holds only the in-frame ones, with some missing. That table gives V, J and clone size, and the DNA gave D and trimming. Among tens of thousands of clones listed, roughly three quarters were seen once.

The V gene is TRBV15, the J gene TRBJ2-3, with D unresolved. The sequenced sample was PBMCs. The receptor was isolated from a woman in her twenties or thirties in good health and CMV-seropositive. The CDR3 region has the DNA TGTGCCACCAGCACCATAGTACCTTCAGATACGCAGTATTTT. As protein: CATSTIVPSDTQYF.